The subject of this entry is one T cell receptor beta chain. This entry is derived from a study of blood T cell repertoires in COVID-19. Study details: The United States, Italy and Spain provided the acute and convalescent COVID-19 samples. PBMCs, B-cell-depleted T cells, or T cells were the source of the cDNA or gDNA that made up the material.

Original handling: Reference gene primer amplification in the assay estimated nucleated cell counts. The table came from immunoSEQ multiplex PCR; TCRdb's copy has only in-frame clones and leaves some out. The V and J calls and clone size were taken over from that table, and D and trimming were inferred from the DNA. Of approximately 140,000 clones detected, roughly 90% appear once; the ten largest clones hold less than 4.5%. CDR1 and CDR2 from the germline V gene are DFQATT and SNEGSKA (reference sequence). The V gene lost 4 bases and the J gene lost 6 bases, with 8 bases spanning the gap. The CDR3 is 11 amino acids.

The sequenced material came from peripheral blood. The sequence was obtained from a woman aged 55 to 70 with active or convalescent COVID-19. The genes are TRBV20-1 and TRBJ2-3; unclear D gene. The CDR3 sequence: CSATHSDTQYF. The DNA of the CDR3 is TGCAGTGCTACCCACTCGGATACGCAGTATTTT.